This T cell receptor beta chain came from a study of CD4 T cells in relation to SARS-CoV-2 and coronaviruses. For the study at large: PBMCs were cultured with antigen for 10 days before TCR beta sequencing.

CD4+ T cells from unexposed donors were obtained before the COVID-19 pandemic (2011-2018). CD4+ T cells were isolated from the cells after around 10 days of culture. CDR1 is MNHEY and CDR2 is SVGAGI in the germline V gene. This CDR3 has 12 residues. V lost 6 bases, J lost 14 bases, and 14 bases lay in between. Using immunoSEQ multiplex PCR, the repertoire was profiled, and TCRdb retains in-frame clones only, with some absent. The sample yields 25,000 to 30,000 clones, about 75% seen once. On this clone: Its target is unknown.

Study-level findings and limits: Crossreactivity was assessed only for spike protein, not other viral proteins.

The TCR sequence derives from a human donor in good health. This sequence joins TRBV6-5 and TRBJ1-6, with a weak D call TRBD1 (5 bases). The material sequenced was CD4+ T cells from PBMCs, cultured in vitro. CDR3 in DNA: TGTGCCAGCAGCTCGGGGCCTGGGTCCCTCCACTTT. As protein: CASSSGPGSLHF.